This T cell receptor (beta chain) was observed in a study of spatial heterogeneity in lung cancer (dated by TCRdb to between 2019 and 2020). Study-level background: Beta-chain transcripts were consistently detected in greater numbers than alpha-chain transcripts, which likely reflected higher beta-chain transcript abundance. In tumor regions, TCR transcript counts showed a strong correlation with a T cell transcriptional module score derived from matched bulk RNA-seq. TCR alpha and beta repertoires were quantitatively compared across multiple tumor regions, matched nontumor lung and blood in non-small cell lung cancer. The study linked features of the TCR repertoire to counts of nonsynonymous mutations, which were determined by whole-exome sequencing of tumor tissue. In the raw uncorrected reads, each unique combination of TCR and UMI appeared more than ten times on average. At surgery, 200 or so tumor regions, roughly 63 matched nontumor lung samples and 45 to 60 PBMC samples were TCR-sequenced for both alpha and beta chains. Summary of the overall study and its limitations: The tumor nonsynonymous mutation count correlated with the number of expanded intratumoral alpha and beta TCRs. TCR-seq coverage of tumor T cells was estimated at only around 6.7% for alpha chains and 11% to 15% for beta chains. Additional single-cell paired TCR alpha and beta sequencing was considered necessary to confirm, at a functional level, the hypothesis that regional TCRs recognize regional mutations. The count of ubiquitous expanded TCRs correlated with the count of ubiquitous nonsynonymous mutations, and the count of regional expanded TCRs correlated with the count of regional nonsynonymous mutations.

The label giving this sample's time point can be read as: sample taken at primary tumor resection. The donors were 60 to 80 patients from the lung TRACERx cohort who had early-stage, untreated non-small cell lung cancer. For TCR sequencing, whole RNA was extracted from tumor and nontumor lung tissue, or from cryopreserved PBMC samples, and no cell sorting was done. A patient was chosen for TCR sequencing only when enough RNA was available from at least two tumor regions. Before being selected, tumor and adjacent nontumor lung specimens were reviewed by a lung pathologist. The library was made by 5' RACE. Sequencing was carried out with a NextSeq 500. In the TCR library protocol, a unique molecular identifier was attached to each TCR cDNA molecule so that PCR and sequencing errors could be corrected. The authors' pipeline ran thus. TCR identification, UMI-based error correction and CDR3 extraction were performed with Decombinator tools. TCRs above a frequency of 2 per 1,000, corresponding to the top 1% of the tumor frequency distribution, were defined as expanded. Expanded tumor TCRs were classed as regional if statistically deemed absent (corrected P<0.05) from at least one tumor region, otherwise ubiquitous. Each repertoire was subsampled 100 times to 5,000 TCRs, after which Renyi diversity was computed with the R vegan package. CDR3 similarity networks were constructed using string-kernel similarity of amino acid triplets, with links drawn between CDR3s whose pairwise similarity was above 0.82. TCRdb passed the public sequencing reads through fastp at Q25 and MiXCR, retaining productive beta sequences. Rows with one shared CDR3 protein collapse into an entry with the most common genes and DNA. What appears here as the V and J calls and clone size reflects TCRdb's work, not the paper's. The sample includes roughly 7,000 distinct CDR3 sequences, with 14% observed a single time. The ten biggest clones cover 7% to 9% of the sample.

This clonotype is medium-sized (0.01 to 0.1%) in terms of sample share. The antigen it recognizes is unknown. Nothing much larger sits one base from this clone, and base qualities are not available. Between the V and J ends, shortened by 5 bases and 5 bases respectively, the junction contains 15 bases. The CDR3, cysteine through phenylalanine, is 14 amino acids long. Solely the CDR3 DNA is kept, with 42 bases framed from the first base. The sequence was collected from a female donor with early-stage non-small cell lung cancer. Rearrangement joined TRBV12-3 or TRBV12-4 to TRBJ1-2, with TRBD1 as a weak D call on 5 bases. Sequenced here: lung tumor tissue, sampled at surgery. CDR3 region: CASSPSDRPYGYTF. Here is the DNA: TGTGCCAGCAGTCCGTCCGACAGACCTTATGGCTACACCTTC.